The next 10 T cell receptor beta chains were all read from a single sample in a study of shared clonotypes between healthy human individuals. Assay: immunoSEQ multiplex PCR; the TCRdb copy retains only in-frame clones and omits some. Among about 2 million clones listed, roughly 94% were seen once. CD45RO-negative, CCR7-selected cells formed the naive CD8 fraction, which excluded terminally differentiated effector memory CD45RA+ cells. The sample consisted of naive CD8+ T cells sorted from blood. Source of these receptors: a man between 18 and 29 years old in good health.

The CDR3 is CASSLAGLDSNQPQHF. As DNA, the CDR3 is TGTGCCAGCAGTTTGGCAGGGTTGGATAGCAATCAGCCCCAGCATTTT. The chain combines TRBV28 with TRBJ1-5, with TRBD1 as a possible D gene (5 bases). The CDR3 totals 16 residues. CDR1 is MDHEN, CDR2 SYDVKM, per germline. Between the trimmed V and J ends, which lost 3 bases and 0 bases, there was a span of 12 bases.

In DNA form, the CDR3 reads TGTGCCAGCGGACAGGGTTGGAATCAGCCCCAGCATTTT. This codes for CASGQGWNQPQHF. The chain recombines TRBV2 with TRBJ1-5; 8 bases agree with TRBD1. Germline values: CDR1 SNHLY, CDR2 FYNNEI. The V segment lost 8 bases and the J segment 4 bases; nucleotides outside the gene matches: 4. The CDR3 consists of 13 residues.

The rearrangement joins TRBV15 to TRBJ1-6; the D gene is possibly TRBD1 (5 bases). V gave up 1 base and J gave up 5 bases, with 12 bases separating them. Germline CDR1 and CDR2: LNHNV and YYDKDF (reference sequence). This CDR3 comprises 16 residues. The chain's CDR3 is CATSRGKGLDNSPLHF. Written as DNA, the CDR3 is TGTGCCACCAGCAGAGGAAAGGGGCTCGATAATTCACCCCTCCACTTT.

V is TRBV9 and J is TRBJ2-7, with TRBD1 identical over 9 bases. V lost 4 bases to trimming and J lost 2 bases; unmatched junction nucleotides: 7. CDR3 size: 15 residues. The germline V gene encodes CDR1 SGDLS and CDR2 YYNGEE. Written as DNA, the CDR3 is TGTGCCAGCAGCCCGGGACAGGGATTCCCCTACGAGCAGTACTTC. It specifies CASSPGQGFPYEQYF.

The chain couples TRBV21-1 to TRBJ2-5; the D call TRBD2 from the table was never checked on the DNA. TRBV21-1 is a documented pseudogene. CDR3 size: 17 residues. CDR3 sequence (DNA): TGTGCCAGCAGCAAAGCTTGGGGACTAGCGGCAAAAGAGACCCAGTACTTC. It translates to CASSKAWGLAAKETQYF.

This rearrangement joins TRBV29-1 to TRBJ2-3; 8 bases agree with TRBD2. The CDR3 totals 14 residues. CDR1 is SQVTM and CDR2 is ANQGSEA in the germline V gene. J lost 3 bases, V lost 6 bases, and 8 bases had no gene match. CDR3 sequence (DNA): TGCAGCGTCCGTAGCGGGGTAGGGACAGATACGCAGTATTTT. Its translation: CSVRSGVGTDTQYF.

Turning to this clone: The same CDR3 also results from other DNA sequences found in this sample. The chain joins TRBV7-8 to TRBJ2-7, with D possibly TRBD1 on 6 matching bases. The V and J ends lost 0 bases and 2 bases respectively, with 11 bases between them. This CDR3 has 15 amino acids. CDR1 and CDR2 (germline): SGHVS, FQNEAQ. The CDR3 nucleotides are TGTGCCAGCAGCTTAGCAGGTCAGGGGACCTACGAGCAGTACTTC. It is translated as CASSLAGQGTYEQYF.

As concerns this clone: Distinct nucleotide sequences in the sample also encode this CDR3. This chain joins TRBV29-1 and TRBJ2-7; TRBD1 matches at 11 bases. Germline values: CDR1 SQVTM, CDR2 ANQGSEA. The CDR3 has 14 residues. With V trimmed by 4 bases and J by 1 base, 3 bases remained unmatched. In nucleotides, the CDR3 is TGCAGCGTTGCCGGGACAGGGGGATCCTACGAGCAGTACTTC. Translated, it gives CSVAGTGGSYEQYF.

The CDR3 nucleotides are TGTGCCAGCAGTGTGGGCACGGGACAGGTCACAGATACGCAGTATTTT. Protein sequence: CASSVGTGQVTDTQYF. V and J are TRBV2 and TRBJ2-3, with 8 nucleotides matching TRBD1. Trimming removed 4 bases from V and 2 bases from J; junction bases left unmatched: 8. CDR3 length: 16 residues. Germline V gene lookup returns CDR1 SNHLY and CDR2 FYNNEI.

In its sample, this clone was seen once. This CDR3 is also generated by other DNA sequences in the sample. The chain is built from TRBV28 and TRBJ2-1; tentatively, D is TRBD2 (6 bases). V lost 3 bases, J lost 7 bases, and 7 bases lay in between. The CDR3 is made up of 12 amino acids. Looked up from germline, CDR1 is MDHEN and CDR2 is SYDVKM. The CDR3 is CASSFRGNEQFF. The CDR3 DNA reads as TGTGCCAGCAGTTTTCGGGGGAATGAGCAGTTCTTC.